These 20 T cell receptor beta chains share one sample of origin, sequenced in a study of blood T cell repertoires in COVID-19. Only in-frame clones appear in the TCRdb table, and some are missing; sequencing was by immunoSEQ multiplex PCR. The profile shows some 90,000 clones, roughly 90% of them singletons. Specimen: peripheral blood. Receptors originate from a man aged 45-60 years with COVID-19, enrolled during active disease.

CDR3 coding DNA: TGTGCCAGCAGGATTGGACAGGGTCTCTCCTATAATTCACCCCTCCACTTT. It specifies CASRIGQGLSYNSPLHF. The genes are TRBV27 and TRBJ1-6; 8 bases line up with TRBD1. J lost 0 bases, V lost 6 bases, and 7 bases had no gene match. Germline V lookup: CDR1 MNHEY, CDR2 SMNVEV (reference sequence). The CDR3 sequence is 17 residues long.

V is TRBV29-1 and J is TRBJ1-2; TRBD1 agrees at 8 bases. The germline gives CDR1 SQVTM, CDR2 ANQGSEA. V shed 6 bases and J 3 bases; nucleotides not matched to a gene: 9. This CDR3 has 14 residues. The CDR3 spells CSVSAGQGDYGYTF. The CDR3 DNA reads TGCAGCGTCAGCGCCGGACAGGGTGACTATGGCTACACCTTC.

The CDR3 region is CASSQPWTLNTEAFF. The CDR3 bases are TGTGCCAGCAGCCAACCCTGGACTCTGAACACTGAAGCTTTCTTT. The rearrangement links TRBV14 to TRBJ1-1, with D unclear. This CDR3 has 15 residues. CDR1 is SGHDN and CDR2 is FVKESK in the germline V gene. V lost 2 bases and J 0 bases, leaving 10 bases between the germline ends.

The V call is TRBV7-8, the J call TRBJ2-7; no firm D call. In germline, CDR1 is SGHVS, CDR2 FQNEAQ. V was pared by 4 bases and J by 2 bases, with 3 bases between. The CDR3 has 11 residues. The CDR3 loop reads CASSSTYEQYF. DNA for the CDR3: TGTGCCAGCAGCTCCACCTACGAGCAGTACTTC.

This clone has only one observation. This sequence joins TRBV18 and TRBJ1-2, with 8 bases matching TRBD1. The length of the CDR3 is 15 residues. The trim removed 3 bases at V and 6 bases at J, leaving 9 bases unmatched. Germline CDR1 is KGHSH and CDR2 is LQKENI. The chain's CDR3 is CASSPARQGRDGYTF. DNA of the CDR3: TGTGCCAGCTCACCGGCGAGACAGGGGCGGGATGGCTACACCTTC.

The chain employs TRBV4-1 and TRBJ2-1; TRBD2 agrees at 15 bases. The germline V gene has CDR1 MGHRA and CDR2 YSYEKL. Germline trimming cut 4 bases from V and 4 bases from J; bases unmatched to any gene: 8. The CDR3 is 18 residues long. The CDR3 loop reads CASSPQGLAGGSYNEQFF. The CDR3 nucleotides read TGCGCCAGCAGCCCCCAAGGACTAGCGGGGGGGAGTTACAATGAGCAGTTCTTC.

The V and J genes are TRBV3-1 (or the pseudogene TRBV3-2) and TRBJ1-5; D is perhaps TRBD1 (5 bases). This CDR3 has 16 amino acids. Trimming stripped 3 bases from V and 4 bases from J, with 16 bases between. Germline V gene lookup returns CDR1 LGHDT and CDR2 YNNKEL (reference sequence). For the CDR3, the DNA is TGTGCCAGCAGCCAGGCTGGAGGGGTTCGTAATCAGCCCCAGCATTTT. As protein: CASSQAGGVRNQPQHF.

This chain links TRBV5-4 with TRBJ1-6; 9 bases match TRBD1. V was pared by 4 bases and J by 6 bases, with 2 bases of the junction left unmatched. Per the germline V gene, CDR1 is SGHNT and CDR2 is YYREEE (reference sequence). The CDR3 contains 14 residues. The CDR3 loop reads CASSAGQGNSPLHF. The CDR3 DNA reads as TGTGCCAGCAGCGCGGGACAGGGTAATTCACCCCTCCACTTT.

This chain links TRBV5-6 with TRBJ2-3; TRBD2 matches at 9 bases. The germline gives CDR1 SGHDT, CDR2 YYEEEE. This CDR3 contains 15 residues. V was pared by 4 bases and J by 1 base, with 4 bases of the junction left unmatched. The CDR3 nucleotides are TGTGCCAGCAGCCCAGTAGCGGGGGGCACAGATACGCAGTATTTT. It specifies CASSPVAGGTDTQYF.

The chain couples TRBV6-6 to TRBJ2-5; TRBD2 matches at 13 bases. This CDR3 contains 15 residues. V shed 6 bases, J shed 7 bases, and the junction held 8 bases outside the gene matches. CDR1 MNHNY and CDR2 SVGAGI come from the germline V gene (reference sequence). For the CDR3, the DNA is TGTGCCAGCAGCGGCGGACTAGCGGGGGCAACGACCCAGTACTTC. Translated: CASSGGLAGATTQYF.

The V and J genes are TRBV6-2 or TRBV6-3 and TRBJ2-3; a weak D match, TRBD1 (6 bases). Trimming removed 2 bases at V and 0 bases at J, with 6 bases between. The CDR3 runs to 14 residues. Germline CDR1 and CDR2: MNHEY and SVGEGT. The CDR3 loop reads CASSYQGSTDTQYF. The CDR3 DNA reads as TGTGCCAGCAGTTACCAGGGGAGCACAGATACGCAGTATTTT.

The V call is TRBV28, the J call TRBJ1-3, with D tentatively TRBD1 (5 bases). The CDR3 length is 15 residues. V was clipped by 5 bases and J by 0 bases, with 11 bases between them. Germline V lookup: CDR1 MDHEN, CDR2 SYDVKM. Written as DNA, the CDR3 is TGTGCCAGCAGTCCGCCCCAGGGCTCTGGAAACACCATATATTTT. Amino acid sequence: CASSPPQGSGNTIYF.

V and J are TRBV27 and TRBJ2-2, with D hard to call. Germline values: CDR1 MNHEY, CDR2 SMNVEV (reference sequence). V was shortened by 2 bases and J by 4 bases, with 11 bases between the two germline ends. This CDR3 comprises 15 residues. The CDR3 DNA is TGTGCCAGCAGTTTAAAGGCGTGGGCCACCGGGGAGCTGTTTTTT. Its protein is CASSLKAWATGELFF.

The chain has TRBV25-1 and TRBJ2-3, with D hard to call. V gave up 8 bases and J gave up 7 bases, with 13 bases separating them. The CDR3 is made up of 12 amino acids. Germline V gene lookup returns CDR1 MGHDK and CDR2 SYGVNS. The CDR3 loop reads CASHSSSNTQYF. CDR3 DNA: TGTGCCAGCCACTCTAGTTCCAATACGCAGTATTTT.

The rearrangement uses TRBV7-3 and TRBJ1-2, with 7 bases matching TRBD1. J gave up 2 bases and V 6 bases, and 9 bases lay outside the gene matches. The CDR3 extends over 15 amino acids. The germline CDR1 and CDR2 sequences are SGHTA and FQGTGA. The CDR3 reads CASSPGTETNYGYTF. DNA of the CDR3: TGTGCCAGCAGTCCGGGGACAGAAACGAACTATGGCTACACCTTC. Supplemented by reference TRBV7-3 and TRBJ1-2, the full variable domain reads GAGVSQTPSNKVTEKGKYVELRCDPISGHTALYWYRQSLGQGPEFLIYFQGTGAADDSGLPNDRFFAVRPEGSVSTLKIQRTERGDSAVYLCASSPGTETNYGYTFGSGTRLTVV.

The chain links TRBV19 to TRBJ1-5; TRBD1 matches at 8 bases. V shed 3 bases and J 2 bases; nucleotides not matched to a gene: 9. CDR1 is LNHDA, CDR2 SQIVND, per germline (reference sequence). The CDR3 covers 17 residues. CDR3 in DNA: TGTGCCAGTAGTATCCTCCAGGGGGCAATAGGCAATCAGCCCCAGCATTTT. Its translation is CASSILQGAIGNQPQHF.

The V call is TRBV7-9, the J call TRBJ2-5; TRBD1 matches at 8 bases. Per germline, CDR1 SEHNR and CDR2 FQNEAQ (reference sequence). The CDR3 runs to 14 residues. The V and J ends lost 1 base and 5 bases, in that order; junction bases with no gene match: 3. The CDR3 bases are TGTGCCAGCAGCTTAGGCCAGGGGGCGGAGACCCAGTACTTC. Translated, it gives CASSLGQGAETQYF.

The chain recombines TRBV19 with TRBJ2-1, with 7 bases aligning to TRBD2. Per germline, CDR1 LNHDA and CDR2 SQIVND (reference sequence). Trimming removed 8 bases from V and 9 bases from J; junction bases left unmatched: 10. The CDR3 contains 13 residues. Here the CDR3 DNA reads TGTGCCAGTGGGGGGGAAACAACCGGTGAGCAGTTCTTC. Translation: CASGGETTGEQFF.

The chain links TRBV5-4 to TRBJ1-4, with 9 bases lining up with TRBD1. The germline V gene has CDR1 SGHNT and CDR2 YYREEE (reference sequence). The trim removed 3 bases at V and 8 bases at J, leaving 5 bases unmatched. CDR3 length: 14 residues. The CDR3 nucleotides are TGTGCCAGCAGCTCCGGGACAGGGAAAGAAAAACTGTTTTTT. Translated, it gives CASSSGTGKEKLFF.

The chain couples TRBV7-9 to TRBJ2-7; perhaps TRBD1 as D (6 bases). V was shortened by 5 bases and J by 3 bases, with 11 bases between the two germline ends. The CDR3 covers 13 residues. Germline CDR1 reads SEHNR; CDR2 reads FQNEAQ (reference sequence). The CDR3: CASSPGEGYEQYF. The DNA for the CDR3 is TGTGCCAGCAGCCCAGGGGAAGGCTACGAGCAGTACTTC.